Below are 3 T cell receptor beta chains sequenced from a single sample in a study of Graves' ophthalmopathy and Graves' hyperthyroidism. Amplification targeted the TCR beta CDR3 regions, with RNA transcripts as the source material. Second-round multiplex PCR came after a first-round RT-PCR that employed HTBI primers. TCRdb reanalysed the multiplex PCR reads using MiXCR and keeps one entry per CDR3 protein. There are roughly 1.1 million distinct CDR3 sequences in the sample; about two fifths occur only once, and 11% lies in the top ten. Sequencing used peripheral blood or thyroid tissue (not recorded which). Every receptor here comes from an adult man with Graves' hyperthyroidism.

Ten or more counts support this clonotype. CDR3 DNA sequence: TGTGCCAGCATCATGAGAGGCACAGCTGGAAACACCATATATTTT. It translates to CASIMRGTAGNTIYF. The chain links TRBV11-2 to TRBJ1-3; no reliable D call. The CDR3 is 15 residues long. The V gene's germline CDR1 is SGHAT and CDR2 FQNNGV. The V and J ends lost 7 bases and 2 bases respectively, with 15 bases between them.

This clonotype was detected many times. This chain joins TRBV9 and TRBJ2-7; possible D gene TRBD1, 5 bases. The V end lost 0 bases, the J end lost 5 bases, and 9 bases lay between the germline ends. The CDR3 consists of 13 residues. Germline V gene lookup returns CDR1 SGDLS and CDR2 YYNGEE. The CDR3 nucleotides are TGTGCCAGCAGCGTAGAGGGGCGCGACGAGCAGTACTTC. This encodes CASSVEGRDEQYF.

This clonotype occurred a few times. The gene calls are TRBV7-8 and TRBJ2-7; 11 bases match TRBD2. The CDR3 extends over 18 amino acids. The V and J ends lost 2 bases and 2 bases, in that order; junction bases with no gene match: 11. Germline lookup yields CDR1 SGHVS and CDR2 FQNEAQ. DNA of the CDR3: TGTGCCAGCAGCTTACTGGGTAGCGGGAGGGCCAGCGCCTACGAGCAGTACTTC. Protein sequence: CASSLLGSGRASAYEQYF.